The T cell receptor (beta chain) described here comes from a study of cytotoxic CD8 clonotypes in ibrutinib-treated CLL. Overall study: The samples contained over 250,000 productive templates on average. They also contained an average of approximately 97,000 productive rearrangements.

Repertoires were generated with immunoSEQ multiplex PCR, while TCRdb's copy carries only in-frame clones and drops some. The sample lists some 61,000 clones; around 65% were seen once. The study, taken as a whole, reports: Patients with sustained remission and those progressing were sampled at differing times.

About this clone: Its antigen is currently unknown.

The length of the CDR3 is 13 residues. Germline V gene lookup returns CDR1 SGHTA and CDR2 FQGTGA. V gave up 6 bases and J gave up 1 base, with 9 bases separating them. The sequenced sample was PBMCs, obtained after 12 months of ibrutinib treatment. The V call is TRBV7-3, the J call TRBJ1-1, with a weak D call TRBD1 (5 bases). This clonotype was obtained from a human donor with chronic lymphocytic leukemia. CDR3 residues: CASSLGQNTEAFF. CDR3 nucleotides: TGTGCCAGCAGTCTAGGACAGAACACTGAAGCTTTCTTT.